These 8 T cell receptor beta chains came from one sample sequenced in a study of post-analysis software for immune sequencing data. Study observations and caveats: When patients were compared with controls, about five TRBV segments were more frequent, TRBV5-6, TRBV5-1 and TRBV20-1 among them.

Unique molecular identifiers were carried by the TCR beta cDNA libraries. TCRdb itself ran the PCR reads through MiXCR, one entry per CDR3 protein. This table holds some 690,000 distinct CDR3 sequences, 25% to 30% found once. Their antigens are not known. The sample consisted of blood. The source is a girl under 18 with multiple sclerosis.

The rearrangement links TRBV10-1 to TRBJ2-5, with 10 bases fitting TRBD2. Trimming removed 5 bases from V and 5 bases from J; junction bases left unmatched: 5. The CDR3 is 14 amino acids. CDR1 is WNHNN, CDR2 SYGVQD, per germline (reference sequence). The CDR3 spells CASSPGTSVETQYF. In DNA, the CDR3 is TGCGCCAGCAGTCCCGGGACTAGCGTGGAGACCCAGTACTTC.

The rearrangement links TRBV29-1 to TRBJ2-1; the match to TRBD2 covers 8 bases. CDR1 is SQVTM and CDR2 is ANQGSEA in the germline V gene. V lost 6 bases and J lost 6; bases outside the gene matches: 13. The CDR3 loop spans 15 amino acids. The CDR3 nucleotides read TGCAGCGTCAAAAACCCTATCGGGAGGGCCAATGAGCAGTTCTTC. Translation: CSVKNPIGRANEQFF.

This clonotype was detected only a few times. The CDR3 region is CSATKWGGEQYF. In nucleotides, the CDR3 is TGCAGTGCTACGAAGTGGGGGGGCGAGCAGTACTTC. The chain couples TRBV20-1 to TRBJ2-5; 7 bases match TRBD2. The better agreement between TRBJ2-7 and the DNA end casts doubt on the J call. The CDR3 has 12 amino acids. The germline CDR1 and CDR2 sequences are DFQATT and SNEGSKA (reference sequence).

In this sample, this clonotype turned up a few times. V gene TRBV5-1 combines with J gene TRBJ2-1, with 10 positions matching TRBD2. The CDR3 runs 15 residues. V shed 0 bases and J 10 bases; nucleotides not matched to a gene: 7. In germline, CDR1 is SGHRS, CDR2 YFSETQ. CDR3 nucleotides: TGCGCCAGCAGCTTGGCAGCGGGAGGGCCGGTAGAGCAGTTCTTC. It yields the protein CASSLAAGGPVEQFF.

This clonotype was found a few times. This rearrangement joins TRBV4-2 to TRBJ1-4; D not certain. Germline V gene sequence: CDR1 LGHNA, CDR2 YNFKEQ. CDR3 length: 15 residues. V was pared by 5 bases and J by 7 bases, with 17 bases between. In DNA, the CDR3 is TGTGCCAGCAGCTGGATGGGTCCGCGGTCTGAAAAACTGTTTTTT. Protein sequence: CASSWMGPRSEKLFF.

V gene TRBV29-1 combines with J gene TRBJ2-1, with 7 positions matching TRBD1. The CDR3 sequence is 14 residues long. After removal of 4 bases from V and 4 bases from J, the junction contained 7 bases not matched to a gene. Germline V CDR1 and CDR2: SQVTM, ANQGSEA. In DNA, the CDR3 is TGCAGCGTTGGCCGACAGGGCCTTTACAATGAGCAGTTCTTC. As protein: CSVGRQGLYNEQFF.

This clonotype was seen ten or more times. This sequence joins TRBV10-2 and TRBJ2-5; D not resolved. The CDR3 loop spans 15 amino acids. V gave up 3 bases and J gave up 5 bases, with 16 bases separating them. Looked up from germline, CDR1 is WSHSY and CDR2 is SAAADI. Written as DNA, the CDR3 is TGCGCCAGCAGTGAAAGGCCCCCCCGACCGGAGACCCAGTACTTC. Translation: CASSERPPRPETQYF.

There are many counts of this clonotype. The V call is TRBV29-1, the J call TRBJ2-7; TRBD1 aligns across 7 bases. The trim removed 6 bases at V and 1 base at J, leaving 6 bases unmatched. The germline V gene has CDR1 SQVTM and CDR2 ANQGSEA. This CDR3 contains 13 residues. This chain's CDR3 is CSVQQGSSYEQYF. The CDR3 region has the DNA TGCAGCGTACAACAGGGGAGTTCCTACGAGCAGTACTTC.